A selection of T cell receptor beta chains follows, all from one sample in a study of control samples from healthy donors and cancer patients. The data were produced by immunoSEQ multiplex PCR, yet TCRdb's version contains in-frame clones alone and is incomplete. The sample contains 100,000 to 150,000 clones, approximately 90% of which appear only once. What was sequenced was blood. The receptors come from a man in his late teens or twenties in good health. Each CDR3 is given with its conserved first and last residue. D genes are given only for firm matches. Rows give clone size only sometimes, using once, few, many, or a class for an expanded clone.

TRBV5-1	-	-	TRBJ2-5	TGCGCCAGCAGCCGGGCGGTGGGCTCGGAAGAGACCCAGTACTTC	CASSRAVGSEETQYF
TRBV4-1	-	-	TRBJ2-6	TGCGCCAGCAGCCAGCAGGGCTCTGGGGCCAACGTCCTGACTTTC	CASSQQGSGANVLTF
TRBV6-5	-	few	TRBJ1-6	TGTGCCAGCAACCCCTGGACGGCTGATAATTCACCCCTCCACTTT	CASNPWTADNSPLHF
TRBV7-6	-	-	TRBJ2-5	TGTGCCAGCAGCCCTCGAGTGGCCCAGTACTTC	CASSPRVAQYF
TRBV7-7	-	-	TRBJ2-5	TGTGCCAGCAGCTTTAATTGGGGCGGACAAGAGACCCAGTACTTC	CASSFNWGGQETQYF
TRBV30	-	-	TRBJ1-3	TGTGCCTGGAGTGTACGAAGGACGTTCTCTGGAAACACCATATATTTT	CAWSVRRTFSGNTIYF
TRBV19	TRBD1	few	TRBJ1-4	TGTGCCAGTAGTAACAGGGGAGCCGAGGAAAAACTGTTTTTT	CASSNRGAEEKLFF
TRBV19	-	once	TRBJ2-5	TGTGCCAGTAGTATCTACCTCGATGAGACCCAGTACTTC	CASSIYLDETQYF
TRBV10-3	-	-	TRBJ1-1	TGTGCCATCAAGTCTACTACTGAAGCTTTCTTT	CAIKSTTEAFF
TRBV27	-	-	TRBJ1-2	TGTGCCAGCAGTTTTGGTACTAACTATGGCTACACCTTC	CASSFGTNYGYTF
TRBV5-4	TRBD1	-	TRBJ2-7	TGTGCCAGCAGCTTGGATTTTGGCGGGACAGGGTACCACGAGCAGTACTTC	CASSLDFGGTGYHEQYF
TRBV19	-	-	TRBJ1-1	TGTGCCAGTAGTATTGTTTTGGACACTGAAGCTTTCTTT	CASSIVLDTEAFF
TRBV13	-	-	TRBJ2-3	TGTGCCAGCAGCTTAGCCCTCATCACAGATACGCAGTATTTT	CASSLALITDTQYF
TRBV7-2	-	once	TRBJ2-7	TGTGCCAGCAGCTTAGAGGTCAGCTCCTACGAGCAGTACTTC	CASSLEVSSYEQYF
TRBV24-1	-	-	TRBJ1-2	TGTGCCACCCACCGGGGTTTTAACTATGGCTACACCTTC	CATHRGFNYGYTF
TRBV6-6	-	-	TRBJ2-5	TGTGCCAGTCACAGGGGAGGGGAGACCCAGTACTTC	CASHRGGETQYF
TRBV2	TRBD1	-	TRBJ2-1	TGTGCCAGCTGGAACCGGGACAGGGGATCCAATGAGCAGTTCTTC	CASWNRDRGSNEQFF
TRBV4-2	-	-	TRBJ2-5	TGTGCCAGCAGCCAAGACAGGACCTTCCAGACCCAGACCCAGTACTTC	CASSQDRTFQTQTQYF
TRBV2	-	-	TRBJ2-7	TGTGCCAGCAGTGAAGGAGGCAGCCACGGAGGGTACGAGCAGTACTTC	CASSEGGSHGGYEQYF
TRBV5-1	TRBD2	-	TRBJ2-7	TGCGCCAGCAGCTTTAGCGGGGGGGCTTACGAGCAGTACTTC	CASSFSGGAYEQYF
TRBV2	-	once	TRBJ1-2	TGTGCCAGCCGCCGGGACGTAAACTATGGCTACACCTTC	CASRRDVNYGYTF
TRBV14	-	-	TRBJ2-7	TGTGCCAGCAGCCAAGAAGGCCGTTACGAGCAGTACTTC	CASSQEGRYEQYF
TRBV3-1/TRBV3-2	TRBD1	-	TRBJ1-1	TGTGCCAGCAGCCAGCTGACAGGGGGGACTGAAGCTTTCTTT	CASSQLTGGTEAFF
TRBV27	TRBD1	-	TRBJ2-7	TGTGCCAGCAGTTTAACCCAGGGGGCGATGGACGAGCAGTACTTC	CASSLTQGAMDEQYF
TRBV5-1	-	-	TRBJ1-1	TGCGCCAGCAGCTCACGGGGCCCAGGGAGCACTGAAGCTTTCTTT	CASSSRGPGSTEAFF
TRBV10-3	TRBD2	-	TRBJ2-5	TGTGCCAGCGGGCCCCGCGGGGGGGTCGAGACCCAGTACTTC	CASGPRGGVETQYF
TRBV12-5	-	-	TRBJ1-1	TGTGCTAGTGGTTTGTCTCCGGGACACAAAGCAGAAGCTTTCTTT	CASGLSPGHKAEAFF
TRBV20-1	-	once	TRBJ1-6	TGCAGTGCTAGTACCGGGCGCGCCTATAATTCACCCCTCCACTTT	CSASTGRAYNSPLHF
TRBV5-1	-	-	TRBJ1-2	TGCGCCAGCAGCACCGGGACAATCAATGGCTACACCTTC	CASSTGTINGYTF
TRBV19	TRBD1	-	TRBJ2-2	TGTGCCAGCCACGGACAGGGGGAAACCGGGGAGCTGTTTTTT	CASHGQGETGELFF
TRBV9	TRBD1	-	TRBJ1-6	TGTGCCAGCAACGAAGGGGACAGGGCTAATTCACCCCTCCACTTT	CASNEGDRANSPLHF
TRBV3-1/TRBV3-2	-	-	TRBJ1-4	TGTGCCAGCAGCCAGTTGGGAGAGGGGACACTGTTTTTT	CASSQLGEGTLFF
TRBV10-1	-	-	TRBJ2-2	TGCGCCAGCAGTCCGGACACGGGGACCGGGGAGCTGTTTTTT	CASSPDTGTGELFF
TRBV7-3	TRBD2	once	TRBJ2-1	TGTGCCAGCAGCTCGCGGGGGGGCTCCTACAATGAGCAGTTCTTC	CASSSRGGSYNEQFF
TRBV6-5	-	-	TRBJ1-1	TGTGCCAGCTCTCTGTACGGGACGAACACCGAAGCTTTCTTT	CASSLYGTNTEAFF
TRBV15	-	-	TRBJ2-5	TGTGCCACCAGCAGAGATCGTCAGGGCATAATGTTAGAGACCCAGTACTTC	CATSRDRQGIMLETQYF
TRBV15	-	once	TRBJ2-1	TGTGCCACCAGCGCCCGCCGGGGGCTCTACAATGAGCAGTTCTTC	CATSARRGLYNEQFF
TRBV6-5	TRBD1	few	TRBJ2-1	TGTGCCAGCAGTTACGGACAGGGGTCGGCTGAGCAGTTCTTC	CASSYGQGSAEQFF
TRBV5-6	-	-	TRBJ2-7	TGTGCCAGCAGCGCGGTGGCAGGCCACTACGAGCAGTACTTC	CASSAVAGHYEQYF
TRBV27	TRBD2	-	TRBJ2-7	TGTGCCAGCAGTTCCCCGGGGGGGCACTCCTACGAGCAGTACTTC	CASSSPGGHSYEQYF